The rows below give T cell receptor beta chains drawn from one sample of a study of monozygotic twins with inflammatory bowel disease. No DNA is given; TCRdb re-called the 5' RACE reads and lists each CDR3 protein once. The sample data list approximately 340,000 distinct CDR3 sequences. The specimen sequenced was blood. These receptors all stem from a human donor with ulcerative colitis or Crohn's disease, or a healthy co-twin of an affected twin (not recorded which). The CDR3 runs from the conserved cysteine through the conserved F or W.

14 | TRBJ2-7 | TRBV5-1 | CASSLLQGTYEQYF
12 | TRBJ2-7 | TRBV20-1 | CSAGVGRYEQYF
19 | TRBJ2-7 | TRBV15 | CATSRRSRTGDTVIYEQYF
14 | TRBJ2-5 | TRBV6-1 | CASSLDRAGETQYF
12 | TRBJ1-2 | TRBV7-9 | CASKPTNYGYTF
13 | TRBJ2-1 | TRBV5-1 | CASRLSPEGVHFF
17 | TRBJ2-6 | TRBV4-1 | CASSPNDRLSGANVLTF
13 | TRBJ2-7 | TRBV27 | CASSLSRANEQYF
16 | TRBJ1-1 | TRBV19 | CASSINGWGPGTEAFF
13 | TRBJ1-2 | TRBV20-1 | CSARGRGRDGYTF
17 | TRBJ2-3 | TRBV10-2 | CASSESGLATSTDTQYF
14 | TRBJ2-3 | TRBV20-1 | CSAPTFTSTDTQYF
15 | TRBJ2-1 | TRBV6-1 | CASRPQGGGKGEQFF
17 | TRBJ2-7 | TRBV5-5 | CASTIGTSGNQRYEQYF
13 | TRBJ1-2 | TRBV4-3 | CASRGQANYGYTF
16 | TRBJ2-1 | TRBV7-2 | CASSLGQGFYPAEQFF